One sample yielded the 24 T cell receptor beta chains listed below, sequenced in a study of low-dose radiotherapy and immunotherapy resistance in tumors. The authors ran 15 to 20 PCR cycles to amplify TCRs with a constant-region primer and V-primer adapter. TCRdb passed the reads through MiXCR, listing each CDR3 protein once. The sample lists approximately 52,000 distinct CDR3 sequences, around a third occurring once. Time point in this sample: after trial treatment. The treatment denotes: LDRT plus nivolumab, ipilimumab, low-dose cyclophosphamide and aspirin (RACIN trial). The source was PBMCs, collected after low-dose radiotherapy plus immunotherapy. The receptors were sampled from a male donor with rectosigmoid adenocarcinoma.

This clonotype was detected many times. As DNA, the CDR3 is TGCAGTGCTAATCCGGCAGGGTTTGAAAAACTGTTTTTT. Residues: CSANPAGFEKLFF. The chain is built from TRBV20-1 and TRBJ1-4, with D possibly TRBD1 on 5 matching bases. The germline CDR1 and CDR2 sequences are DFQATT and SNEGSKA (reference sequence). This CDR3 spans 13 amino acids. V was cut by 4 bases and J by 7 bases, with 13 bases left in between.

This clonotype was picked up a small number of times. This rearrangement joins TRBV5-1 to TRBJ2-1, with D unclear. The CDR3 covers 13 residues. V lost 1 base and J lost 9, with 11 bases in between. CDR1 is SGHRS and CDR2 is YFSETQ in the germline V gene. The CDR3 DNA sequence: TGCGCCAGCAGCTTGTATTCGGGCGGTGAGCAGTTCTTC. Its protein is CASSLYSGGEQFF.

Comments on this clonotype: Because the CDR3's place on the DNA is in doubt, the DNA is left out and the CDR3 is given as listed by TCRdb. V usage is TRBV15 and J usage is TRBJ2-2; the table gives TRBD1 as D, unverified against the DNA. The CDR3 extends over 21 residues, inclusive of both ends. From germline, CDR1 is LNHNV and CDR2 YYDKDF (reference sequence). CDR3 region: CATSRDAGQGLRTNTGELFFF.

This chain links TRBV11-2 with TRBJ2-1; D is uncertain. V shed 8 bases and J shed 16 bases, with 18 bases lying between them. Germline values: CDR1 SGHAT, CDR2 FQNNGV. The CDR3 extends over 11 amino acids. CDR3 amino acids: CASSQAVGIFF. The CDR3, as DNA: TGTGCCAGCTCCCAGGCAGTTGGCATCTTCTTC. Full variable domain (missing parts from reference TRBV11-2 and TRBJ2-1): EAGVAQSPRYKIIEKRQSVAFWCNPISGHATLYWYQQILGQGPKLLIQFQNNGVVDDSQLPKDRFSAERLKGVDSTLKIQPAKLEDSAVYLCASSQAVGIFFGPGTRLTVL.

A note on this clonotype: A single base is all that separates this from a far larger clone, so a read error is likely. J is TRBJ2-1 and V is TRBV5-4, with 7 bases identical to TRBD2. V shed 4 bases and J 10 bases; nucleotides not matched to a gene: 17. Looked up from germline, CDR1 is SGHNT and CDR2 is YYREEE (reference sequence). The CDR3 extends over 16 amino acids. CDR3: CASSGSSGGSSYEQFF. CDR3 in DNA: TGTGCCAGCAGCGGTTCTAGCGGCGGCAGCTCCTACGAGCAGTTCTTC.

Points on this clonotype: This is likely an artifact of a read error, given a far larger clone one base away. This is likely a read error, given that the CDR3 carries no conserved phenylalanine or tryptophan at its end. This chain connects TRBV6-6 to TRBJ2-1; no clear D. The DNA end is a closer match to TRBJ2-7, so the J assignment may be wrong. Germline lookup yields CDR1 MNHNY and CDR2 SVGAGI (reference sequence). The CDR3 sequence is 15 residues long. CDR3 protein: CASSYSMGKSYEQYL. CDR3 DNA: TGTGCCAGCAGTTACTCGATGGGGAAATCCTACGAGCAGTACCTC.

In this sample, this clonotype turned up many times. The V gene is TRBV14, the J gene TRBJ2-3, with unresolved D. Germline-derived CDR1 and CDR2 are SGHDN and FVKESK. This CDR3 has 12 residues. Trimming stripped 2 bases from V and 4 bases from J, with 4 bases between. In DNA, the CDR3 is TGTGCCAGCAGCCAAAGCGCAGATACGCAGTATTTT. Protein product: CASSQSADTQYF.

A word on this clonotype: Given a far larger clone just one base away, this is likely a sequencing read error. J is TRBJ2-5 and V is TRBV28; D uncertain. The germline CDR1 and CDR2 sequences are MDHEN and SYDVKM. This CDR3 is built from 14 residues. The CDR3 sequence is CVSSLQGPQETQYF. In nucleotides, the CDR3 is TGTGTCAGCAGCTTGCAAGGACCCCAAGAGACCCAGTACTTC.

Comments on this clonotype: This likely stems from a read error, as it lies one base from a far larger clone. This chain links TRBV4-3 with TRBJ2-2; D uncertain. This CDR3 contains 15 residues. Germline V gives CDR1 LGHNA, CDR2 YSLEER. The CDR3 coding sequence is TGCACCAGCAGCTCCCCGCCTCACCTGACCCGGGAGCTGTTTTTT. It encodes CTSSSPPHLTRELFF.

This clonotype came up many times. The chain recombines TRBV4-1 with TRBJ2-7; TRBD2 agrees at 10 bases. Trimming removed 0 bases from V and 3 bases from J; junction bases left unmatched: 8. There are 17 residues in the CDR3. Germline V lookup: CDR1 MGHRA, CDR2 YSYEKL. CDR3 sequence: CASSQESFTSGNYEQYF. As DNA, the CDR3 is TGCGCCAGCAGCCAAGAAAGCTTTACTAGCGGGAACTACGAGCAGTACTTC.

J is TRBJ2-7 and V is TRBV9, with D uncertain. Germline V lookup: CDR1 SGDLS, CDR2 YYNGEE. Deletions cut 4 bases from V and 0 bases from J, with 11 bases between. This CDR3 comprises 14 residues. In nucleotides, the CDR3 is TGTGCCAGCAGCACCTCCCTCGGCTCCTACGAGCAGTACTTC. It codes for CASSTSLGSYEQYF.

This clonotype appeared many times. The chain recombines TRBV12-3 or TRBV12-4 with TRBJ2-5, with D tentatively TRBD1 or TRBD2 (5 bases each). V lost 4 bases and J lost 7, with 22 bases in between. The CDR3 loop spans 16 amino acids. The CDR3: CASSSPSAGTRGTQYF. Written as DNA, the CDR3 is TGTGCCAGCAGTTCGCCTTCGGCAGGCACTAGGGGGACCCAGTACTTC.

This clonotype was recorded once. The rearrangement uses TRBV30 and TRBJ2-3; D not certain. This CDR3 spans 11 amino acids. Germline V CDR1 and CDR2: GTSNPN, SVGIG (reference sequence). Between the trimmed V and J ends, which lost 5 bases and 6 bases, there was a span of 9 bases. This CDR3 is CAWGPYDTQYF. The CDR3 coding sequence is TGTGCCTGGGGACCTTATGATACGCAGTATTTT.

J is TRBJ2-2 and V is TRBV7-8, with D perhaps being TRBD1 or TRBD2 (5 bases each). CDR1 is SGHVS and CDR2 is FQNEAQ in the germline V gene. The CDR3 has 18 amino acids. V was shortened by 2 bases and J by 0 bases, with 16 bases between the two germline ends. The chain's CDR3 is CASSLKAGTYANTGELFF. CDR3 coding DNA: TGTGCCAGCAGCTTAAAAGCAGGGACCTATGCGAACACCGGGGAGCTGTTTTTT.

This clonotype was recorded many times. This chain uses TRBV28 with TRBJ2-1, with D perhaps given as TRBD1 or TRBD2 (5 bases each). This CDR3 contains 15 residues. CDR1 is MDHEN, CDR2 SYDVKM, per germline. Deletions cut 2 bases from V and 2 bases from J, with 10 bases between. CDR3 DNA sequence: TGTGCCAGCAGTTTAGGTCGGGGACCCTACAATGAGCAGTTCTTC. It encodes CASSLGRGPYNEQFF.

On this clonotype itself: Because the CDR3's place on the DNA is in doubt, the DNA is left out and the CDR3 is given as listed by TCRdb. The chain couples TRBV5-1 to TRBJ1-2; the table names TRBD1, a call not compared with the DNA. CDR1 SGHRS and CDR2 YFSETQ come from the germline V gene. The CDR3 has 22 amino acids, counting both end residues. The CDR3 spells CASSFYICSAGGGQGFLDGYTF.

This rearrangement joins TRBV5-4 to TRBJ2-3; TRBD1 is a possible D gene (5 bases). The V gene lost 3 bases and the J gene lost 4 bases, with 15 bases spanning the gap. The CDR3 contains 15 residues. Germline V gene sequence: CDR1 SGHNT, CDR2 YYREEE (reference sequence). The CDR3 nucleotides are TGTGCCAGCAGCTGGGGCTTGACGCAGGCAGATACGCAGTATTTT. Translating gives CASSWGLTQADTQYF.

The table lists this clonotype with a few counts. The V call is TRBV3-1, the J call TRBJ2-1; 10 bases are shared with TRBD2. Trimming removed 0 bases from V and 7 bases from J; junction bases left unmatched: 6. The germline CDR1 and CDR2 sequences are LGHDT and YNNKEL (reference sequence). The length of the CDR3 is 16 residues. The CDR3 region has the DNA TGTGCCAGCAGCCAAGATCAGCGGGAGGGCCTGAATGAGCAGTTCTTC. Its protein product is CASSQDQREGLNEQFF.

The chain combines TRBV4-3 with TRBJ1-1, with 8 nucleotides matching TRBD1. Looked up from germline, CDR1 is LGHNA and CDR2 is YSLEER. The CDR3 is 14 amino acids. Unmatched junction bases numbered 1, after V lost 3 bases and J lost 1 base. The CDR3: CASSHGQGNTEAFF. The CDR3 DNA sequence: TGCGCCAGCAGCCACGGACAGGGGAACACTGAAGCTTTCTTT.

This clonotype was counted at least ten times. The chain carries TRBV15 and TRBJ2-7; D unclear. Germline loops: CDR1 LNHNV, CDR2 YYDKDF (reference sequence). The CDR3 has 14 residues. V lost 0 bases and J lost 3, with 9 bases in between. CDR3 DNA sequence: TGTGCCACCAGCAGAGATCAACAATTCTACGAGCAGTACTTC. It translates to CATSRDQQFYEQYF.

This clonotype was counted between two and nine times. This chain connects TRBV9 to TRBJ2-1; 12 positions agree with TRBD2. V lost 4 bases and J lost 8; bases outside the gene matches: 7. CDR1 SGDLS and CDR2 YYNGEE come from the germline V gene. This CDR3 is built from 15 residues. In DNA, the CDR3 is TGTGCCAGCAGCCCCGGGACTAGCGGGTGCTATGAGCAGTTCTTC. It encodes CASSPGTSGCYEQFF.

The chain couples TRBV4-1 to TRBJ2-2, with D hard to call. The CDR3 runs 16 residues. Germline loops: CDR1 MGHRA, CDR2 YSYEKL. V lost 1 base, J lost 0 bases, and 9 bases lay in between. The DNA of the CDR3 is TGCGCCAGCAGCCAAGCCCCTAACCCGAACACCGGGGAGCTGTTTTTT. Amino acid sequence: CASSQAPNPNTGELFF.

The rearrangement joins TRBV11-2 to TRBJ2-1; TRBD2 matches 15 bases. Trimming at V came to 3 bases and at J to 8 bases, leaving 8 bases not matched to a gene. CDR3 length equals 17 residues. The germline CDR1 and CDR2 sequences are SGHAT and FQNNGV. For the CDR3, the DNA is TGTGCCAGCAGCTTCGGACTAGCGGGAGGGCCCCGTCATGAGCAGTTCTTC. Protein product: CASSFGLAGGPRHEQFF.

This clonotype showed up many times. The J gene is TRBJ2-4, the V gene TRBV7-2, with 9 bases lining up with TRBD1. Trimming took 5 bases from V and 0 from J; bases not matched to a gene: 8. The V gene's germline CDR1 is SGHTA and CDR2 FQGNSA. The CDR3 sequence is 17 residues long. In DNA, the CDR3 is TGTGCCAGCAGCGGACCGGGACAGGGTCTAGCCAAAAACATTCAGTACTTC. This gives the protein CASSGPGQGLAKNIQYF.